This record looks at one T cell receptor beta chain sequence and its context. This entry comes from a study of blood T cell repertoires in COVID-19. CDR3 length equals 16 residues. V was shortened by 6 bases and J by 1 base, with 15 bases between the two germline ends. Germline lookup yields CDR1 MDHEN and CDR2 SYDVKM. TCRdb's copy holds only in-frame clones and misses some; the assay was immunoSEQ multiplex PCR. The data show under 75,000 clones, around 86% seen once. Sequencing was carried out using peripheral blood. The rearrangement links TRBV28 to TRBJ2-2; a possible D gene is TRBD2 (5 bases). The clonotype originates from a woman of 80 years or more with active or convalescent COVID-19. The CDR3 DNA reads TGTGCCAGCAGCAAACCGGGAACCCTGAACACCGGGGAGCTGTTTTTT. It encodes CASSKPGTLNTGELFF.